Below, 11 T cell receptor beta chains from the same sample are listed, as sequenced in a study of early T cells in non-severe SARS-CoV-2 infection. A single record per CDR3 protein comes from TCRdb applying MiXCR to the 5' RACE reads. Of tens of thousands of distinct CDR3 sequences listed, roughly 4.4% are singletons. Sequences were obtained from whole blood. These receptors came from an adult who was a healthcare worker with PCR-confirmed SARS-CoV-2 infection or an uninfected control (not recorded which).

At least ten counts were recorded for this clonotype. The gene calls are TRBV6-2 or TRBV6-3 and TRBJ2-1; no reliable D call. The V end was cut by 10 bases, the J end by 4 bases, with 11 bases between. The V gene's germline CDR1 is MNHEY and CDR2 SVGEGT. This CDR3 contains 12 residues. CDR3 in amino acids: CATSDSYNEQFF. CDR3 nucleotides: TGTGCCACTTCCGACTCGTACAATGAGCAGTTCTTC.

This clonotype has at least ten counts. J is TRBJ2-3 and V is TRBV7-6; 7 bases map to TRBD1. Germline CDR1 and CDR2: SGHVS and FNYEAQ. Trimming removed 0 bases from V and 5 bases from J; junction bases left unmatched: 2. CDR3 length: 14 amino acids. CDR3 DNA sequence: TGTGCCAGCAGCTTAGCAGGGGGCGTAGATACGCAGTATTTT. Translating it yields CASSLAGGVDTQYF. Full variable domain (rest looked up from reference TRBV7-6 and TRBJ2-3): GAGVSQSPRYKVTKRGQDVALRCDPISGHVSLYWYRQALGQGPEFLTYFNYEAQQDKSGLPNDRFSAERPEGSISTLTIQRTEQRDSAMYRCASSLAGGVDTQYFGPGTRLTVL.

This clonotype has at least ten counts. In DNA, the CDR3 is TGTGCCAGCAGCTTAGTAGGGAATAACGAGCAGTACTTC. This encodes CASSLVGNNEQYF. The chain recombines TRBV7-9 with TRBJ2-7; D is unresolved. Trimming took off 1 base at V and 5 bases at J, with 9 bases between the two ends. The V gene's germline CDR1 is SEHNR and CDR2 FQNEAQ (reference sequence). This CDR3 is built from 13 residues.

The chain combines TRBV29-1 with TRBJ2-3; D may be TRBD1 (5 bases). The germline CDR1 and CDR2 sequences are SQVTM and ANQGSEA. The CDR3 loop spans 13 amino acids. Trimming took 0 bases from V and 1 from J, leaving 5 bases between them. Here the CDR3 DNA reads TGCAGCGTTGAAGAACAGGGCACAGATACGCAGTATTTT. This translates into CSVEEQGTDTQYF.

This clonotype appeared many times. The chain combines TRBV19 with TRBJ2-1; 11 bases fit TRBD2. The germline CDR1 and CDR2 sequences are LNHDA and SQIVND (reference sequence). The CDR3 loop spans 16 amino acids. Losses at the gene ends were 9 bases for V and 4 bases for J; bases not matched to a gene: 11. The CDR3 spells CASRLAGSSGYNEQFF. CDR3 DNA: TGTGCCAGCAGACTAGCGGGGTCCTCAGGGTACAATGAGCAGTTCTTC.

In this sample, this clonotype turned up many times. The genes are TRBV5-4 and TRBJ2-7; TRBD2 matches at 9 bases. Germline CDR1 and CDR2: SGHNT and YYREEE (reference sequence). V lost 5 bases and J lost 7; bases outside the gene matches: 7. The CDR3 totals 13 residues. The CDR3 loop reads CASRDTSGREQYF. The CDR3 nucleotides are TGTGCCAGCAGAGATACTAGCGGGCGGGAGCAGTACTTC.

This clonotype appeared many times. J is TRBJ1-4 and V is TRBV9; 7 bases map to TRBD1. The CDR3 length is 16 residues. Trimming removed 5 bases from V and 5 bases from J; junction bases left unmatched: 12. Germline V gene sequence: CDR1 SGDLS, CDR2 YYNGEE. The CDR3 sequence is CASSPDRMGQNEKLFF. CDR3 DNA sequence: TGTGCCAGCAGTCCGGACAGGATGGGGCAAAATGAAAAACTGTTTTTT.

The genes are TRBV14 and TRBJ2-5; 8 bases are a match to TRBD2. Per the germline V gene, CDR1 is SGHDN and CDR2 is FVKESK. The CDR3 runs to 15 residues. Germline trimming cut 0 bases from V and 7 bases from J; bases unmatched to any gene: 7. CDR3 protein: CASSQERAGAGTQYF. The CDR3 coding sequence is TGTGCCAGCAGCCAAGAGCGAGCGGGGGCGGGGACCCAGTACTTC.

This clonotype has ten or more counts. CDR3 in amino acids: CASSAQVGSYNEQFF. The CDR3 DNA sequence: TGTGCCAGCAGCGCACAGGTGGGGAGTTACAATGAGCAGTTCTTC. This rearrangement joins TRBV7-3 to TRBJ2-1; D may be TRBD1 or TRBD2 (5 bases each). The CDR3 spans 15 residues. V lost 5 bases and J 4 bases, leaving 15 bases between the germline ends. Germline CDR1 SGHTA, CDR2 FQGTGA. Full variable domain (rest looked up from reference TRBV7-3 and TRBJ2-1): GAGVSQTPSNKVTEKGKYVELRCDPISGHTALYWYRQSLGQGPEFLIYFQGTGAADDSGLPNDRFFAVRPEGSVSTLKIQRTERGDSAVYLCASSAQVGSYNEQFFGPGTRLTVL.

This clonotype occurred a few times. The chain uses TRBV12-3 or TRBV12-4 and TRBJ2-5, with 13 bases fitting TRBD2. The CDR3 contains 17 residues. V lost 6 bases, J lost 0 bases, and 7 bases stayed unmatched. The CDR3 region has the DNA TGTGCCAGCAGAAAGACTAGCGGGGGGAATTACCAAGAGACCCAGTACTTC. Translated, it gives CASRKTSGGNYQETQYF.

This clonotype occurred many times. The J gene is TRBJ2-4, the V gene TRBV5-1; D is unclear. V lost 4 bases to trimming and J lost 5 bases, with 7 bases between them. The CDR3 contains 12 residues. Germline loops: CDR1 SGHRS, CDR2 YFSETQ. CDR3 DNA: TGCGCCAGCAGCCTGGACCAAAACATTCAGTACTTC. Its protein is CASSLDQNIQYF.